The 8 T cell receptor beta chains below all came from one sample that was sequenced in a study of beta chain features in type 1 diabetes. Study-level points and caveats: All four CD4+ subsets of Type 1 diabetes patients contained TCRB CDR3s that were moderately but significantly shorter.

These receptors are not linked to any known antigen. Expressed TCRB transcripts were sequenced because the isolated RNA had all been reverse transcribed beforehand. The method was immunoSEQ multiplex PCR; TCRdb's version includes in-frame clones alone and lacks a portion of them. The profile shows about 650,000 clones, 12% of them singletons. Source material: naive CD4+ T cells from blood. These receptors all stem from a man in his thirties or forties with type 1 diabetes.

This chain joins TRBV7-2 and TRBJ2-7; D might be TRBD1 (5 bases). V lost 3 bases to trimming and J lost 6 bases, with 15 bases between them. The CDR3 runs to 14 residues. Germline CDR1 SGHTA, CDR2 FQGNSA. In nucleotides, the CDR3 is TGTGCCAGCAGCTTGAATCAGGGAATCGGCGAGCAGTACTTC. This sequence encodes CASSLNQGIGEQYF.

This chain uses TRBV14 with TRBJ1-6; D remains unclear. V lost 4 bases and J lost 9, with 10 bases in between. The CDR3 loop spans 13 amino acids. CDR1 SGHDN and CDR2 FVKESK come from the germline V gene. Here the CDR3 DNA reads TGTGCCAGCAGCCGCGTATTCCGTTCACCCCTCCACTTT. Its translation: CASSRVFRSPLHF.

The genes are TRBV6-5 and TRBJ2-5; D is ambiguous. Trimming shortened V by 5 bases and J by 1 base, and 14 bases separated the two germline ends. Per the germline V gene, CDR1 is MNHEY and CDR2 is SVGAGI. The CDR3 runs to 15 residues. CDR3: CASSAPDGGQETQYF. The CDR3 DNA is TGTGCCAGCAGTGCCCCGGACGGTGGCCAAGAGACCCAGTACTTC.

The chain joins TRBV28 to TRBJ1-2; perhaps TRBD1 as D (6 bases). Deletions cut 2 bases from V and 0 bases from J, with 10 bases between. Germline V gene data show CDR1 as MDHEN and CDR2 as SYDVKM. The CDR3 is made up of 15 amino acids. The CDR3 region has the DNA TGTGCCAGCAGTTTAGGGGGCCGGGCTAACTATGGCTACACCTTC. Residues: CASSLGGRANYGYTF.

The chain links TRBV29-1 to TRBJ2-3; no clear D. This CDR3 is built from 14 residues. The V gene's germline CDR1 is SQVTM and CDR2 ANQGSEA. The V and J ends lost 4 bases and 0 bases respectively, with 11 bases between them. The DNA for the CDR3 is TGCAGCGTTGCCGAGTCCACTAGCACAGATACGCAGTATTTT. Amino acids: CSVAESTSTDTQYF.

V and J are TRBV27 and TRBJ2-7; TRBD1 matches at 7 bases. Trimming took 4 bases from V and 7 from J; bases not matched to a gene: 10. The germline V gene has CDR1 MNHEY and CDR2 SMNVEV (reference sequence). The CDR3 length is 14 residues. CDR3 region: CASSSRQGFREQYF. The CDR3 region has the DNA TGTGCCAGCAGTTCCCGACAGGGATTTAGAGAGCAGTACTTC.

The chain links TRBV13 to TRBJ2-3; 13 nucleotides match TRBD2. Germline lookup yields CDR1 PRHDT and CDR2 FYEKMQ (reference sequence). This CDR3 contains 16 residues. The trim removed 5 bases at V and 3 bases at J, leaving 5 bases unmatched. As DNA, the CDR3 is TGTGCCAGCAGCCTCCGGACTAGCGGGGGAACAGATACGCAGTATTTT. Translating gives CASSLRTSGGTDTQYF.

V gene TRBV4-3 combines with J gene TRBJ2-3; TRBD1 might be the D (6 bases). The germline V and J ends were trimmed by 4 bases and 6 bases, with 11 bases remaining between them. The germline V gene encodes CDR1 LGHNA and CDR2 YSLEER. This CDR3 is built from 13 residues. This CDR3 is CASSRADRDTQYF. The CDR3 DNA is TGCGCCAGCAGCCGGGCCGACAGGGATACGCAGTATTTT.